This T cell receptor (beta chain) was sequenced for a study of OX40 agonist ivuxolimab in advanced cancers. Study outcomes and limitations: CD4+ T cells averaged fewer expanded clones than CD8+ T cells.

Libraries were prepared by immunoSEQ multiplex PCR; TCRdb keeps only in-frame clonotypes and omits some of them. The sample carries 130,000 or so clones, approximately 90% recorded once. V lost 6 bases and J lost 0, with 20 bases in between. Germline V gives CDR1 LNHDA, CDR2 SQIVND (reference sequence). This CDR3 region has 17 residues. Note on this clone: Antigen: not known.

Sequencing was performed on CD4+ or CD8+ T cells sorted from blood, taken in a trial of the OX40 agonist ivuxolimab. This receptor was identified in an adult with an advanced solid tumor such as melanoma, head and neck, liver or kidney cancer. V is TRBV19 and J is TRBJ1-1; possibly TRBD1 for D (5 bases). The CDR3 DNA reads TGTGCCAGTAGATATGGGCCCGGACACCCGTTGAACACTGAAGCTTTCTTT. Protein: CASRYGPGHPLNTEAFF.